These T cell receptor beta chains were read from a single sample in a study of beta chain features in type 1 diabetes. Here immunoSEQ multiplex PCR was the method, and the copy in TCRdb shows in-frame clones only, minus some. The sample holds under 300,000 clones, less than 30% seen once. Input material: naive CD4+ T cells from blood. These receptors were taken from a woman in her twenties or thirties with type 1 diabetes. Both conserved end residues are part of each CDR3. A D gene is named only where the DNA matches it firmly. Size values are once, few and many counts, or a class for expanded clones, and some rows have none.

CDR3nt: TGTGCCAGCAGCTTCCTAGCGGGAGGGGCGGATACGCAGTATTTT; CDR3aa: CASSFLAGGADTQYF; d_gene: TRBD2; v_gene: TRBV7-3; abundance: few; j_gene: TRBJ2-3
CDR3nt: TGTGCCAGCAGCTTGGAAACAGGGCAAGGCTACACCTTC; CDR3aa: CASSLETGQGYTF; d_gene: .; v_gene: TRBV5-4; abundance: .; j_gene: TRBJ1-2
CDR3nt: TGCGCCAGCAGCCCTTCTTATTTCGGACAAGATAACAATGAGCAGTTCTTC; CDR3aa: CASSPSYFGQDNNEQFF; d_gene: .; v_gene: TRBV4-1; abundance: few; j_gene: TRBJ2-1
CDR3nt: TGCGCCAGCAGCTACTGGCCGGGCACTGAAGCTTTCTTT; CDR3aa: CASSYWPGTEAFF; d_gene: .; v_gene: TRBV5-1; abundance: .; j_gene: TRBJ1-1
CDR3nt: TGTGCCAGCAGCTTCGGAGGACTAGCGGGAGTAGATACGCAGTATTTT; CDR3aa: CASSFGGLAGVDTQYF; d_gene: TRBD2; v_gene: TRBV11-1; abundance: .; j_gene: TRBJ2-3
CDR3nt: TGTGCCAGCAGTTGGGGGACAAACTACGAGCAGTACTTC; CDR3aa: CASSWGTNYEQYF; d_gene: .; v_gene: TRBV28; abundance: .; j_gene: TRBJ2-7
CDR3nt: TGTGCCAGCAGCGTAGCCCCCGCCCGGGAGACCCAGTACTTC; CDR3aa: CASSVAPARETQYF; d_gene: .; v_gene: TRBV9; abundance: few; j_gene: TRBJ2-5
CDR3nt: TGTGCCAGCAGCGTAGCGAGCGGCGGCACAGATACGCAGTATTTT; CDR3aa: CASSVASGGTDTQYF; d_gene: .; v_gene: TRBV9; abundance: .; j_gene: TRBJ2-3
CDR3nt: TGTGCCAGCAGTTTACGACACCGATTGTATGGCTACACCTTC; CDR3aa: CASSLRHRLYGYTF; d_gene: .; v_gene: TRBV28; abundance: .; j_gene: TRBJ1-2
CDR3nt: TGCGCCAGCAGCTCTCTAGCGGGAGCATCCGGGGAGCTGTTTTTT; CDR3aa: CASSSLAGASGELFF; d_gene: TRBD2; v_gene: TRBV5-1; abundance: .; j_gene: TRBJ2-2
CDR3nt: TGTGCCAGTCCCCTTATTTTAAGAGATGAAAAACTGTTTTTT; CDR3aa: CASPLILRDEKLFF; d_gene: .; v_gene: TRBV19; abundance: few; j_gene: TRBJ1-4
CDR3nt: TGTGCCAGCAGTTACAATCGGCAGGGGGATACGCAGTATTTT; CDR3aa: CASSYNRQGDTQYF; d_gene: .; v_gene: TRBV6-5; abundance: .; j_gene: TRBJ2-3
CDR3nt: TGTGCCAGCAGCTCCTCCCCTAGCGGGAGCAGGTCCGGGGAGCTGTTTTTT; CDR3aa: CASSSSPSGSRSGELFF; d_gene: TRBD2; v_gene: TRBV5-4; abundance: .; j_gene: TRBJ2-2
CDR3nt: TGTGCCAGCAGCAATATGAACACTGAAGCTTTCTTT; CDR3aa: CASSNMNTEAFF; d_gene: .; v_gene: TRBV9; abundance: few; j_gene: TRBJ1-1
CDR3nt: TGTGCCAGCAGCTTACGAGGGACTAGCGGCACAGATACGCAGTATTTT; CDR3aa: CASSLRGTSGTDTQYF; d_gene: TRBD2; v_gene: TRBV5-6; abundance: few; j_gene: TRBJ2-3
CDR3nt: TGTGCCAGCAGTTTTTCGGCGGGAGTATCCCCCTACGAGCAGTACTTC; CDR3aa: CASSFSAGVSPYEQYF; d_gene: TRBD2; v_gene: TRBV28; abundance: .; j_gene: TRBJ2-7
CDR3nt: TGTGCCAGCTCACCGTACAGGGAGGATACGCAGTATTTT; CDR3aa: CASSPYREDTQYF; d_gene: .; v_gene: TRBV18; abundance: .; j_gene: TRBJ2-3
CDR3nt: TGTGCCAGCAGTTTTGGAGCTAACTATGGCTACACCTTC; CDR3aa: CASSFGANYGYTF; d_gene: .; v_gene: TRBV27; abundance: .; j_gene: TRBJ1-2
CDR3nt: TGTGCCTGGAGTTCGGGGTATGAGCAGTACTTC; CDR3aa: CAWSSGYEQYF; d_gene: .; v_gene: TRBV30; abundance: few; j_gene: TRBJ2-7
CDR3nt: TGTGCCAGCAGTTTTCTCCCCTCTAGAATCACAGATACGCAGTATTTT; CDR3aa: CASSFLPSRITDTQYF; d_gene: .; v_gene: TRBV28; abundance: few; j_gene: TRBJ2-3
CDR3nt: TGCGCCAGCAGCCCCCGGGCAGGGCCAGATACGCAGTATTTT; CDR3aa: CASSPRAGPDTQYF; d_gene: .; v_gene: TRBV5-1; abundance: .; j_gene: TRBJ2-3
CDR3nt: TGTGCCAGCAGCTTGAGCCAGGCCACAGATACGCAGTATTTT; CDR3aa: CASSLSQATDTQYF; d_gene: .; v_gene: TRBV7-9; abundance: .; j_gene: TRBJ2-3
CDR3nt: TGTGCCAGCAGCCAAGGCCCCAGGGAGACCCAGTACTTC; CDR3aa: CASSQGPRETQYF; d_gene: .; v_gene: TRBV14; abundance: .; j_gene: TRBJ2-5
CDR3nt: TGTGCCTCGAAACCGGGACAGAACTATGGCTACACCTTC; CDR3aa: CASKPGQNYGYTF; d_gene: TRBD1; v_gene: TRBV30; abundance: .; j_gene: TRBJ1-2
CDR3nt: TGTGCCAGCAGCTTAGCCGGTAGCCAGGGAGGCTACGAGCAGTACTTC; CDR3aa: CASSLAGSQGGYEQYF; d_gene: .; v_gene: TRBV7-2; abundance: few; j_gene: TRBJ2-7
CDR3nt: TGCAGCGTCCAATACAGGGGGACATCCTTTGAAGCTTTCTTT; CDR3aa: CSVQYRGTSFEAFF; d_gene: TRBD1; v_gene: TRBV29-1; abundance: .; j_gene: TRBJ1-1
CDR3nt: TGTGCCACCAGCAGACAACAGGGTTGGGAAAAACTGTTTTTT; CDR3aa: CATSRQQGWEKLFF; d_gene: .; v_gene: TRBV15; abundance: .; j_gene: TRBJ1-4
CDR3nt: TGTGCCAGCAGTTTGGACAAGTACGAGCAGTACTTC; CDR3aa: CASSLDKYEQYF; d_gene: .; v_gene: TRBV28; abundance: few; j_gene: TRBJ2-7
CDR3nt: TGTGCCAGCAGCTCCTCTAGCGGGCAGTTCTACGAGCAGTACTTC; CDR3aa: CASSSSSGQFYEQYF; d_gene: TRBD2; v_gene: TRBV7-2; abundance: few; j_gene: TRBJ2-7
CDR3nt: TGTGCCAGCAGCGTAGATGGCGGCGCCACCACAGATACGCAGTATTTT; CDR3aa: CASSVDGGATTDTQYF; d_gene: .; v_gene: TRBV9; abundance: .; j_gene: TRBJ2-3
CDR3nt: TGTGCCAGCAGCTGGACAGAAGAGACCCAGTACTTC; CDR3aa: CASSWTEETQYF; d_gene: .; v_gene: TRBV11-3; abundance: .; j_gene: TRBJ2-5
CDR3nt: TGTGCCACCAGCAGAATAGACAGGGACACCGGGGAGCTGTTTTTT; CDR3aa: CATSRIDRDTGELFF; d_gene: TRBD1; v_gene: TRBV15; abundance: .; j_gene: TRBJ2-2
CDR3nt: TGTGCCAGCAGCCAAGGACTAGCGGGAGAGGTAGATACGCAGTATTTT; CDR3aa: CASSQGLAGEVDTQYF; d_gene: TRBD2; v_gene: TRBV4-2; abundance: .; j_gene: TRBJ2-3
CDR3nt: TGCGCCAGCAACCCGTCAGCGGGAGATACCGGGGAGCTGTTTTTT; CDR3aa: CASNPSAGDTGELFF; d_gene: TRBD2; v_gene: TRBV5-1; abundance: few; j_gene: TRBJ2-2
CDR3nt: TGCACCAGCAGCCCAAGGACTAGCGGGAGATCCTACAATGAGCAGTTCTTC; CDR3aa: CTSSPRTSGRSYNEQFF; d_gene: .; v_gene: TRBV1; abundance: .; j_gene: TRBJ2-1
CDR3nt: TGCAGCATCCGACAGGGAGCAACAGATACGCAGTATTTT; CDR3aa: CSIRQGATDTQYF; d_gene: TRBD1; v_gene: TRBV29-1; abundance: few; j_gene: TRBJ2-3
CDR3nt: TGCAGCGTTAACCGGGACATGAACACTGAAGCTTTCTTT; CDR3aa: CSVNRDMNTEAFF; d_gene: .; v_gene: TRBV29-1; abundance: few; j_gene: TRBJ1-1
CDR3nt: TGTGCCAGCTCACCGGAGTTGACTAGCGGGAGTCCCAGCAATGAGCAGTTCTTC; CDR3aa: CASSPELTSGSPSNEQFF; d_gene: TRBD2; v_gene: TRBV18; abundance: .; j_gene: TRBJ2-1
CDR3nt: TGTGCCAGCTCCGCTGGGACAGGCTTAGCAGAGACCCAGTACTTC; CDR3aa: CASSAGTGLAETQYF; d_gene: TRBD1; v_gene: TRBV18; abundance: few; j_gene: TRBJ2-5
CDR3nt: TGTGCCAGCAGCGTAGAGGGGGGGAACACCATATATTTT; CDR3aa: CASSVEGGNTIYF; d_gene: .; v_gene: TRBV9; abundance: few; j_gene: TRBJ1-3
CDR3nt: TGTGCCACCAGCAGTCTCCTAGCGGTGAACACCGGGGAGCTGTTTTTT; CDR3aa: CATSSLLAVNTGELFF; d_gene: TRBD2; v_gene: TRBV15; abundance: .; j_gene: TRBJ2-2
CDR3nt: TGTGCCTGGGGACGGACAGTCGTTAACTATGGCTACACCTTC; CDR3aa: CAWGRTVVNYGYTF; d_gene: .; v_gene: TRBV30; abundance: few; j_gene: TRBJ1-2
CDR3nt: TGTGCCTCCGGGACTGCCTACAATGAGCAGTTCTTC; CDR3aa: CASGTAYNEQFF; d_gene: .; v_gene: TRBV27; abundance: once; j_gene: TRBJ2-1
CDR3nt: TGTGCCAGCAGCCCGCAGGGGAATGAAGAGACCCAGTACTTC; CDR3aa: CASSPQGNEETQYF; d_gene: .; v_gene: TRBV7-3; abundance: few; j_gene: TRBJ2-5
CDR3nt: TGTGCCAGCAGCCCTAGCGGGAGCTCCTACAATGAGCAGTTCTTC; CDR3aa: CASSPSGSSYNEQFF; d_gene: TRBD2; v_gene: TRBV7-3; abundance: .; j_gene: TRBJ2-1
CDR3nt: TGCAGCGTGGTAATCCCGGGACTAGCCAAAGAGACCCAGTACTTC; CDR3aa: CSVVIPGLAKETQYF; d_gene: TRBD2; v_gene: TRBV29-1; abundance: .; j_gene: TRBJ2-5
CDR3nt: TGTGCCTGGAGTCCACTAGCGGGATACGGCTACGAGCAGTACTTC; CDR3aa: CAWSPLAGYGYEQYF; d_gene: TRBD2; v_gene: TRBV30; abundance: .; j_gene: TRBJ2-7
CDR3nt: TGTGCCAGCAGATCACCTGGGAGGGAATCGAATCAGCCCCAGCATTTT; CDR3aa: CASRSPGRESNQPQHF; d_gene: .; v_gene: TRBV28; abundance: .; j_gene: TRBJ1-5
CDR3nt: TGCGCCAGCAGTCAGTATAGAGGGCCTCCACTCGAATACGAGCAGTACTTC; CDR3aa: CASSQYRGPPLEYEQYF; d_gene: .; v_gene: TRBV23-1; abundance: few; j_gene: TRBJ2-7
CDR3nt: TGTGCCAGCAGCACGTCACAGGGGGCGTTTGAAAAACTGTTTTTT; CDR3aa: CASSTSQGAFEKLFF; d_gene: TRBD1; v_gene: TRBV7-2; abundance: .; j_gene: TRBJ1-4
CDR3nt: TGTGCCAGCAGCCCCCGGCGGGTGGGCTCCTACAATGAGCAGTTCTTC; CDR3aa: CASSPRRVGSYNEQFF; d_gene: .; v_gene: TRBV5-4; abundance: .; j_gene: TRBJ2-1
CDR3nt: TGTGCCAGCCGTGGAGAGTACTTTTACGAGCAGTACTTC; CDR3aa: CASRGEYFYEQYF; d_gene: .; v_gene: TRBV6-5; abundance: few; j_gene: TRBJ2-7
CDR3nt: TGTGCCAGCAGCCAAGTTCGAGCGGGAGGGCCCGGCGGGGAGCTGTTTTTT; CDR3aa: CASSQVRAGGPGGELFF; d_gene: TRBD2; v_gene: TRBV14; abundance: .; j_gene: TRBJ2-2
CDR3nt: TGTGCCAGCAGTTTAGTTCCACGGTCCAATCAGCCCCAGCATTTT; CDR3aa: CASSLVPRSNQPQHF; d_gene: .; v_gene: TRBV28; abundance: few; j_gene: TRBJ1-5
CDR3nt: TGTGCCAGCAGTCTCATCGCATCCGCAGGAAACATTCAGTACTTC; CDR3aa: CASSLIASAGNIQYF; d_gene: .; v_gene: TRBV28; abundance: few; j_gene: TRBJ2-4